The entry below gives a single TCR beta chain sequence along with its context. This record comes from a study of blood T cell repertoires in COVID-19. Turning to the study itself: Specimens from acute and convalescent COVID-19 originated in the United States, Italy and Spain. T cells, B-cell-depleted T cells, or PBMCs provided the cDNA or gDNA that served as material.

The ends lost 7 bases at V and 4 bases at J; junction bases unmatched: 6. The CDR3 contains 13 residues. CDR1 MDHEN and CDR2 SYDVKM come from the germline V gene. In the study's own analysis: Amplification of reference gene primers provided the estimated nucleated cell counts. Profiling relied on immunoSEQ multiplex PCR, and the TCRdb table lists in-frame clones only, not all of them. V and J calls and clone size are those listed in that table; D and trimming were worked out from the DNA. The profile shows about 200,000 clones, approximately 80% of them singletons. The clonotype comes from a human donor in a cohort sampled during active COVID-19. The sequenced sample consisted of peripheral blood. This rearrangement joins TRBV28 to TRBJ1-2, with 7 bases identical to TRBD1. DNA for the CDR3: TGTGCCAGCAATATCGACAGGGCCTATGGCTACACCTTC. It yields the protein CASNIDRAYGYTF.